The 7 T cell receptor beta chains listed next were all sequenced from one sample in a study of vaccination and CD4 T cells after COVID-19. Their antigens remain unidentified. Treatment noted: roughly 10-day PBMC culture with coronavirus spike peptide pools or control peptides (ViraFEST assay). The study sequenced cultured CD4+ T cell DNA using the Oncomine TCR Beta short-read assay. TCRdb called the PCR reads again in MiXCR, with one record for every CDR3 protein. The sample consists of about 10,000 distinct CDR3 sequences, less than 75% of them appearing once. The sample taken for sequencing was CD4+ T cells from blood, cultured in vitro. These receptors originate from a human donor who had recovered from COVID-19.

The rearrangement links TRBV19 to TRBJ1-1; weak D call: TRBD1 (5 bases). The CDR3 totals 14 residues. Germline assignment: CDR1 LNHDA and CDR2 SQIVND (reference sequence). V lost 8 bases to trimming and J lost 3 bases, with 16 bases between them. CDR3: CASLLGPPYTEAFF. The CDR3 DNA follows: TGTGCCAGTCTGTTGGGACCACCTTACACTGAAGCTTTCTTT. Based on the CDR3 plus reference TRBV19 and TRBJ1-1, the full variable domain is DGGITQSPKYLFRKEGQNVTLSCEQNLNHDAMYWYRQDPGQGLRLIYYSQIVNDFQKGDIAEGYSVSREKKESFPLTVTSAQKNPTAFYLCASLLGPPYTEAFFGQGTRLTVV.

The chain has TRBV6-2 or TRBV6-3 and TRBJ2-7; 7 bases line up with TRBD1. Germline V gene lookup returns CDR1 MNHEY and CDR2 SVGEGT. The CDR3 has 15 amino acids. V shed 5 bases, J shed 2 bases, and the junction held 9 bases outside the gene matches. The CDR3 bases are TGTGCCAGCAGTAACCGGGACAGACCGACCTACGAGCAGTACTTC. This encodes CASSNRDRPTYEQYF.

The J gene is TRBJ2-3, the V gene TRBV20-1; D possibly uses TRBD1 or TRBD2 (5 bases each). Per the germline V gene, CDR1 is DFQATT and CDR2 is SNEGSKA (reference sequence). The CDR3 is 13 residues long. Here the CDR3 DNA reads TGCAGAATAAGTGGGGGTAACACAGATACGCAGTATTTT. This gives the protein CRISGGNTDTQYF.

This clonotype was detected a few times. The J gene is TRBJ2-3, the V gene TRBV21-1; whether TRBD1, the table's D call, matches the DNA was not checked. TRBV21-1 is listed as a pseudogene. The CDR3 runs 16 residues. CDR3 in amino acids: CASSPIQGEGTDTQYF. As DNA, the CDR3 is TGTGCCAGCTCCCCAATTCAGGGAGAAGGCACAGATACGCAGTATTTT.

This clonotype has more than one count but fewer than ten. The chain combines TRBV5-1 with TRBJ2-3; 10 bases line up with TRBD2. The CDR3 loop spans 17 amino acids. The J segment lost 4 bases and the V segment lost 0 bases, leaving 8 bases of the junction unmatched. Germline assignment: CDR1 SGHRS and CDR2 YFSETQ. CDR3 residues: CASSLVASGGAADTQYF. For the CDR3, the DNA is TGCGCCAGCAGCTTGGTGGCCAGCGGGGGGGCCGCAGATACGCAGTATTTT. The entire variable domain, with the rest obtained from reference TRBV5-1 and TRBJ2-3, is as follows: KAGVTQTPRYLIKTRGQQVTLSCSPISGHRSVSWYQQTPGQGLQFLFEYFSETQRNKGNFPGRFSGRQFSNSRSEMNVSTLELGDSALYLCASSLVASGGAADTQYFGPGTRLTVL.

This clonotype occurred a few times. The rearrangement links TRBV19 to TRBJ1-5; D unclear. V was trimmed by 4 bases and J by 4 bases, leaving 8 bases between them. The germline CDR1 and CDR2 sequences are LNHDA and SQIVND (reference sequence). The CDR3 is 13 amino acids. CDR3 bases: TGTGCCAGTAGTAAGGCACATAATCAGCCCCAGCATTTT. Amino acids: CASSKAHNQPQHF. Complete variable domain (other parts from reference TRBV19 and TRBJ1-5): DGGITQSPKYLFRKEGQNVTLSCEQNLNHDAMYWYRQDPGQGLRLIYYSQIVNDFQKGDIAEGYSVSREKKESFPLTVTSAQKNPTAFYLCASSKAHNQPQHFGDGTRLSIL.

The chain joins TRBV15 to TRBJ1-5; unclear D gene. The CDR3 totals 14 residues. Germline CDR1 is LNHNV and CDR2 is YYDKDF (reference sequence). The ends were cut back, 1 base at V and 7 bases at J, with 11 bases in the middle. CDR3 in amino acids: CATSRVPHDQPQHF. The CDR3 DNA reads TGTGCCACCAGCAGAGTTCCACACGACCAGCCCCAGCATTTT.